This TCR beta chain was captured in a study of T cells after posttransplantation cyclophosphamide. The study, taken as a whole, reports: Donor CD8+ memory clones often dominated recipient blood repertoires at later times. TRB overlap between skin or GI tissue T cells and blood was limited. Recipient CMV seropositivity and CMV reactivation strongly tracked TRB clonality.

TCRdb's table, derived via immunoSEQ multiplex PCR, lists solely in-frame clones and lacks some. Of about 16,000 clones in the sample, approximately 94% were seen once. CDR3 length: 14 residues. Germline V CDR1 and CDR2: SQVTM, ANQGSEA. With 7 bases removed from V and 2 bases from J, the gap between germline ends came to 17 bases. The naive gate required viable CD3+CD4+ or CD3+CD8+ cells with CCR7+CD45RA+CD45RO-CD95-CD27+CD28+ phenotype. The related graft donor's blood sample was taken on the day of bone marrow donation. For this clone: Its antigen is not known.

The source is a woman in her fifties or sixties in good health and a related stem cell transplant donor. The gene calls are TRBV29-1 and TRBJ2-5; D may be TRBD1 (6 bases). The source material was naive CD4+ T cells sorted from blood. CDR3 coding DNA: TGCAGCGCTCATGGTACAGGGAAACAAGAGACCCAGTACTTC. Translation gives CSAHGTGKQETQYF.